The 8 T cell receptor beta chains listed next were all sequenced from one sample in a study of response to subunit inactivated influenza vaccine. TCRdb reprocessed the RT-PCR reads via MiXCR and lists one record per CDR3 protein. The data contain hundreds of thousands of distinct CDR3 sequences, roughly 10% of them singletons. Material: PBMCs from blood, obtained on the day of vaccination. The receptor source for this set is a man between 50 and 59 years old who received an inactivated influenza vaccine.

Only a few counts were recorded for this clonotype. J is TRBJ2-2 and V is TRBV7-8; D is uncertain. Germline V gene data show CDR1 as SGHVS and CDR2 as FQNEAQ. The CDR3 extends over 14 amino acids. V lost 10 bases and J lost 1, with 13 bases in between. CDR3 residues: CATNLPGNTGELFF. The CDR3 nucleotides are TGTGCCACAAACCTACCGGGGAACACCGGGGAGCTGTTTTTT.

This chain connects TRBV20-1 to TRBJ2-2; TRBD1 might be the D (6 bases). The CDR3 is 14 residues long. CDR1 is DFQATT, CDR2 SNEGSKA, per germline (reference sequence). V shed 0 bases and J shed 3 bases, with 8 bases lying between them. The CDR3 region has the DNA TGCAGTGCTAGAGAGGGGGCGTACACCGGGGAGCTGTTTTTT. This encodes CSAREGAYTGELFF.

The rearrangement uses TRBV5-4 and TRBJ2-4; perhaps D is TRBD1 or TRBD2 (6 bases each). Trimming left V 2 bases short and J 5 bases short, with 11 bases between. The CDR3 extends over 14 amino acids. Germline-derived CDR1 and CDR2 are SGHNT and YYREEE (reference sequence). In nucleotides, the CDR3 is TGTGCCAGCAGCTTTGGGGGGCGCGAAAACATTCAGTACTTC. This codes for CASSFGGRENIQYF.

CDR3 nucleotides: TGTGCCAGCAGAGAACAGGGCGGGGGTAGGCAAGAGACCCAGTACTTC. Amino acid sequence: CASREQGGGRQETQYF. This sequence joins TRBV6-1 and TRBJ2-5; possible D gene TRBD2, 7 bases. The ends were cut back, 6 bases at V and 2 bases at J, with 19 bases in the middle. In germline, CDR1 is MNHNS, CDR2 SASEGT. The CDR3 totals 16 residues.

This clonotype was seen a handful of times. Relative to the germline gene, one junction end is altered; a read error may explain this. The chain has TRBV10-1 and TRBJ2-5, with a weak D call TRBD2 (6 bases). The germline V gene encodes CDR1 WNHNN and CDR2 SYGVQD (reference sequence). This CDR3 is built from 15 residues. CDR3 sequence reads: CASSESHQTGSRVRF. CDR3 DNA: TGCGCCAGCAGTGAGTCCCATCAAACCGGGAGTAGGGTTCGCTTC.

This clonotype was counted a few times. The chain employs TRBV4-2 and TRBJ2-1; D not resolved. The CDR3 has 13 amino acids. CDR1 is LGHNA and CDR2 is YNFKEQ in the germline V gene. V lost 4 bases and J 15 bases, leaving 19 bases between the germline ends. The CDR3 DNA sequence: TGTGCCAGCAGCCTCGGAAAATGGTCCACGGGGTTCTTC. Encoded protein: CASSLGKWSTGFF.

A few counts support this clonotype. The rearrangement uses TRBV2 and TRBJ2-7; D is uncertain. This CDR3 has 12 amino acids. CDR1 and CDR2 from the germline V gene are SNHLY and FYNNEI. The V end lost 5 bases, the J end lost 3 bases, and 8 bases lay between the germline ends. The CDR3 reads CASSRSFYEQYF. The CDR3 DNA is TGTGCCAGCAGTCGTTCCTTCTACGAGCAGTACTTC.

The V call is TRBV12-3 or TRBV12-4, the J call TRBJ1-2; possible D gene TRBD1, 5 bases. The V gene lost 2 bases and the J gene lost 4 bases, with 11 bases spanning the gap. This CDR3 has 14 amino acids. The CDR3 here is CASSLQGFVYGYTF. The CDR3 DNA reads TGTGCCAGCAGTTTACAGGGCTTCGTCTATGGCTACACCTTC.